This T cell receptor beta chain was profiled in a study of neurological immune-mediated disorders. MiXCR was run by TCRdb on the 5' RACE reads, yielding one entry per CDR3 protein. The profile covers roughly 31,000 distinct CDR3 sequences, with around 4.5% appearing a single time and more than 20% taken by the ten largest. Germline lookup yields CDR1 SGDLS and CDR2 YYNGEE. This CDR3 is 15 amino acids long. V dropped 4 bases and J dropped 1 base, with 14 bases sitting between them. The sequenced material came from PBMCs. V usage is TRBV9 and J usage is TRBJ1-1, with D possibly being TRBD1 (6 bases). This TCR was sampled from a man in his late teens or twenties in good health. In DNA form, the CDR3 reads TGTGCCAGCAGCCAGGGGATGGCGGGGAACACTGAAGCTTTCTTT. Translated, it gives CASSQGMAGNTEAFF.